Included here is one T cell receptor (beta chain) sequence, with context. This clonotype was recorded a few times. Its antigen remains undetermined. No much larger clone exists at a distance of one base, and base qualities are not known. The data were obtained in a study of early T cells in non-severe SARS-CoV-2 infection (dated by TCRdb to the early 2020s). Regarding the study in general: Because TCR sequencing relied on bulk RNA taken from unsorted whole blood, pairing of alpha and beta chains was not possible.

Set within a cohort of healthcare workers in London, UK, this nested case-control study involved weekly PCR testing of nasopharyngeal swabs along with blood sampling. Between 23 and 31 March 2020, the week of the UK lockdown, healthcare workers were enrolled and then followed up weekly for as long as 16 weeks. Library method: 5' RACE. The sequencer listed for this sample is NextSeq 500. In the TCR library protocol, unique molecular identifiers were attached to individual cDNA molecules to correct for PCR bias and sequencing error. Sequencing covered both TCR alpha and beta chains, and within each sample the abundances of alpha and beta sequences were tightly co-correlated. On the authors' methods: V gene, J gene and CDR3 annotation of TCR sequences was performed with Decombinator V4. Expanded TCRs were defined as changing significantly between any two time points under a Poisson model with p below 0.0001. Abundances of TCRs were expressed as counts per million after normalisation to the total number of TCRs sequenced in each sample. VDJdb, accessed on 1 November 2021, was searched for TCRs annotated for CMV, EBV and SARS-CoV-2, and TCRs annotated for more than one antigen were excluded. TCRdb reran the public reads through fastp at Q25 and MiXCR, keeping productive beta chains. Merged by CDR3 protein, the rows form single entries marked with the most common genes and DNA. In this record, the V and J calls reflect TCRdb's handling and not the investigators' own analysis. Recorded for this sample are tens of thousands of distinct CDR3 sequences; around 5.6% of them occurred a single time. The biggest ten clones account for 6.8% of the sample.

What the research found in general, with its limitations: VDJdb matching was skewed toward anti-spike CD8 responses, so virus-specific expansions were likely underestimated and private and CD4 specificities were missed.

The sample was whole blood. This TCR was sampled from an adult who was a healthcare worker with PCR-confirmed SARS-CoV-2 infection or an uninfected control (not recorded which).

The CDR3 region reads CSVRVLSTDTQYF. The base sequence is TGCAGCGTGAGGGTCCTAAGCACAGATACGCAGTATTTT. This sequence uses TRBV29-1 and TRBJ2-3; tentative D gene TRBD2, with 5 bases matching. From the cysteine up to the phenylalanine, the CDR3 has a length of 13 residues. Only the CDR3 DNA is retained, 39 bases long and in frame from the first base. V is pared back by 6 bases and J by 0 bases, with 10 bases lying between the germline termini. For CDR1 and CDR2, the germline V gene lists SQVTM and ANQGSEA.